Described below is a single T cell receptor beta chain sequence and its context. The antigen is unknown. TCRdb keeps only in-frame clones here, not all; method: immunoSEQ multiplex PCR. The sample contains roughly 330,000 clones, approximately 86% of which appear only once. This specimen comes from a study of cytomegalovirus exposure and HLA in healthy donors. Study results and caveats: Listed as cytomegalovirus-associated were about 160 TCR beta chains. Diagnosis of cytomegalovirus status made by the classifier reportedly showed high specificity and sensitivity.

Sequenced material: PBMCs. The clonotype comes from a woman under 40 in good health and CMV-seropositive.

The CDR3 here is CASSLALGANYNSPLHF. Written as DNA, the CDR3 is TGTGCCAGCAGCTTAGCGCTTGGGGCAAACTATAATTCACCCCTCCACTTT. The chain recombines TRBV7-6 with TRBJ1-6; weak D call: TRBD1 (5 bases). The germline V gene has CDR1 SGHVS and CDR2 FNYEAQ. The CDR3 consists of 17 residues. The germline V and J ends were trimmed by 0 bases and 3 bases, with 12 bases remaining between them.